This T cell receptor beta chain derives from a study of blood T cells in healthy people across ages (dated by TCRdb to the mid-2010s). A note on the overall study: In model experiments, template switching captured roughly one uniquely barcoded TCR beta cDNA molecule for every two T cells. Age-related changes in TCR beta repertoire diversity were measured in the study by deep sequencing normalized with unique cDNA molecular identifiers. Donors were grouped into four age groups: young (average about 15 years), middle-aged (approximately 41), aged (around 60) and long-lived (around 82). To avoid experimental bias, donors of different ages were distributed randomly across sequencing lanes. Using the same blood draw, the study looked at two additional independent replicas of 1 million unique cDNA reads for two donors, one aged 18 to 30 and the other aged 80 or older.

Paper-wide results and their limitations: Observed TCR beta diversity per million T cells fell roughly linearly with age, and a significant reduction was already apparent by age roughly 41. Estimates of total diversity based on one million sequenced T cells were considered lower bounds and underestimates. Bulk unsorted PBMC profiling prevented conclusive comparison of naive and antigen-experienced compartments. Observed TCR beta diversity correlated strongly with the percentage of naive T cells measured by flow cytometry. The long-lived group showed more naive CD4+ T cells, fewer expanded clones and increased TCR diversity than the aged group, suggesting age selection. The CMV infection status of donors was not known, potentially confounding age-related changes in expanded clonotypes.

The 40 or so donors, aged about 6 to 95 years, were systemically healthy Caucasian individuals from Russia. Each donor gave approximately 9.3 milliliters of peripheral blood, collected into EDTA-treated Vacutainer tubes. PBMCs were isolated by Ficoll-Paque density-gradient centrifugation, with at least 6 million obtained per sample. Trizol reagent was used to extract total RNA from the PBMCs, yielding at least 6 micrograms per sample. The percentages of naive CD45RAhigh/CD27high T cells were determined by flow cytometry on a PBMC aliquot from every donor. Comment on this clonotype: Its antigen remains undetermined. No base-level quality is on record; no much larger clone is a single base apart.

V ends up 0 bases short and J 4 bases short, with an unmatched junction base count of 9. CDR1 and CDR2 are drawn from the germline V gene (reference sequence): DFQATT, SNEGSKA. From its cysteine to its phenylalanine, the CDR3 spans 16 amino acids. CDR3 DNA is the only sequence kept; it has 48 bases, read in frame from the first base. Library preparation was by 5' RACE. Sequencer: Illumina HiSeq 2500. A second about 6 to 11 cycle PCR used a sample-barcoded 5' primer and a J-beta primer mix. Each TCR beta cDNA molecule received a unique molecular identifier from a template-switch 5' adaptor carrying 12 random nucleotides. Each sample yielded at least 2.5 million CDR3-containing paired-end reads. The Mint cDNA synthesis kit, primed by a TRBC-specific oligonucleotide, was used to synthesize first-strand cDNA from all RNA. After uracil-DNA glycosylase treatment, a first 18-cycle PCR used universal primers M1SS and BC2_uni_R on all cDNA. Turning to the authors' computational methods: For normalization, 1 million high-quality reads were randomly selected from each sample, with every read carrying a distinct molecular identifier. Instead of being binned into consensus sequences, reads with shared molecular identifiers were discarded. MiTCR, run with a Q25 quality threshold and the strictest error-elimination algorithm, handled CDR3 identification, clonotype clustering and error correction. A nonparametric unseen species model with Euler transformation was used to estimate lower-bound total TCR beta diversity. TCRdb reanalyzed the raw reads on its own, using fastp at Q25 for trimming and MiXCR for clone calling, and kept in-frame beta chains. Merged by CDR3 protein, the rows form single entries marked with the most common genes and DNA. The V and J calls reflect TCRdb's pipeline rather than the authors' work. The sample table shows around 1,500,000 distinct CDR3 sequences, and about 30% are seen once. Roughly 8.2% of the sample is in the top ten clones.

The chain links TRBV20-1 with TRBJ2-5; 9 of the junction bases match TRBD2. The source of this sequence is a woman younger than 45 in good health. Material: blood. The nucleotide sequence is TGCAGTGCTAGAGATCCAGCGGGGGGAGGGGTAGAGACCCAGTACTTC. Its translation is CSARDPAGGGVETQYF.